The 14 T cell receptor beta chains below were found in one sample sequenced in a study of shared T cell receptors in the human thymus. Produced via immunoSEQ multiplex PCR; TCRdb's table is partial and in-frame only. The sample records about 540,000 clones, around three quarters being singletons. The sample was also reused in another study, on human thymus T cells.

The specimen sequenced was thymocytes. Receptors originate from a boy under two years old with a congenital heart defect.

This rearrangement joins TRBV5-6 to TRBJ1-4; D is possibly TRBD1 (6 bases). Germline V CDR1 and CDR2: SGHDT, YYEEEE. Trimming removed 0 bases at V and 8 bases at J, with 20 bases between. The CDR3 is 17 residues long. The CDR3 here is CASSLAPYRDTGEKLFF. CDR3 nucleotides: TGTGCCAGCAGCTTGGCCCCCTACAGGGATACGGGCGAAAAACTGTTTTTT. Full variable domain (outside the CDR3, taken from reference TRBV5-6 and TRBJ1-4): DAGVTQSPTHLIKTRGQQVTLRCSPKSGHDTVSWYQQALGQGPQFIFQYYEEEERQRGNFPDRFSGHQFPNYSSELNVNALLLGDSALYLCASSLAPYRDTGEKLFFGSGTQLSVL.

The gene calls are TRBV9 and TRBJ2-3, with D perhaps TRBD2 (5 bases). The CDR3 has 18 amino acids. From germline, CDR1 is SGDLS and CDR2 YYNGEE. V lost 3 bases, J lost 0 bases, and 20 bases lay in between. The CDR3 DNA reads TGTGCCAGCAGCGGAGGATCGAGCGGTCCCTCTAGCACAGATACGCAGTATTTT. Amino acids: CASSGGSSGPSSTDTQYF.

V and J are TRBV6-5 and TRBJ1-6; TRBD1 aligns across 7 bases. Germline assignment: CDR1 MNHEY and CDR2 SVGAGI. The V segment lost 4 bases and the J segment 6 bases; nucleotides outside the gene matches: 6. The CDR3 has 15 amino acids. This CDR3 is CASSSPTGINSPLHF. The CDR3 coding sequence is TGTGCCAGCAGTTCCCCGACAGGGATTAATTCACCCCTCCACTTT.

This clone was detected only once. The chain recombines TRBV11-2 with TRBJ1-1, with D possibly TRBD1 on 5 matching bases. There are 16 residues in the CDR3. Germline CDR1 and CDR2: SGHAT and FQNNGV. The V end lost 5 bases, the J end lost 1 base, and 17 bases lay between the germline ends. The CDR3 nucleotides read TGTGCCAGCAGCCCCCTACTGGGCAGGGCGAACACTGAAGCTTTCTTT. It encodes CASSPLLGRANTEAFF.

V and J are TRBV9 and TRBJ1-5; perhaps TRBD1 as D (6 bases). The CDR3 length is 17 residues. Germline CDR1 SGDLS, CDR2 YYNGEE. Trimming left V 0 bases short and J 3 bases short, with 16 bases between. This CDR3 reads CASSVGGGRGPNQPQHF. The CDR3 DNA reads as TGTGCCAGCAGCGTAGGAGGAGGGCGGGGGCCCAATCAGCCCCAGCATTTT.

The V and J genes are TRBV4-3 and TRBJ2-7; 10 bases fit TRBD1. Trimming took 3 bases from V and 2 from J; bases not matched to a gene: 16. The CDR3 sequence is 19 residues long. CDR1 LGHNA and CDR2 YSLEER come from the germline V gene. The CDR3 nucleotides are TGCGCCAGCAGCCAGGGGGACAGGGGAGGGAGACCCCTTCCCTACGAGCAGTACTTC. It yields the protein CASSQGDRGGRPLPYEQYF.

J is TRBJ2-3 and V is TRBV6-1, with D unresolved. Trimming took off 3 bases at V and 0 bases at J, with 4 bases between the two ends. The CDR3 is made up of 13 amino acids. Looked up from germline, CDR1 is MNHNS and CDR2 is SASEGT. The CDR3 spells CASSDGSTDTQYF. CDR3 in DNA: TGTGCCAGCAGTGACGGTAGCACAGATACGCAGTATTTT.

The chain combines TRBV7-9 with TRBJ2-5, with TRBD2 identical over 14 bases. J lost 5 bases, V lost 7 bases, and 6 bases had no gene match. This CDR3 is built from 15 residues. Germline assignment: CDR1 SEHNR and CDR2 FQNEAQ (reference sequence). The CDR3 nucleotides are TGTGCCAGCATGGGGACTAGCGGGAGAGGTGAGACCCAGTACTTC. Its translation: CASMGTSGRGETQYF. Drawing the rest from reference TRBV7-9 and TRBJ2-5, the complete variable domain is DTGVSQNPRHKITKRGQNVTFRCDPISEHNRLYWYRQTLGQGPEFLTYFQNEAQLEKSRLLSDRFSAERPKGSFSTLEIQRTEQGDSAMYLCASMGTSGRGETQYFGPGTRLLVL.

The rearrangement uses TRBV28 and TRBJ1-5; TRBD1 aligns across 9 bases. The CDR3 totals 15 residues. Per germline, CDR1 MDHEN and CDR2 SYDVKM. After removal of 6 bases from V and 2 bases from J, the junction contained 5 bases not matched to a gene. CDR3 sequence reads: CASRITGGGNQPQHF. The CDR3 coding sequence is TGTGCCAGCAGAATCACAGGGGGCGGCAATCAGCCCCAGCATTTT.

This clone came up a few times. The rearrangement links TRBV19 to TRBJ2-7; the D gene is possibly TRBD2 (5 bases). The CDR3 runs 15 residues. V dropped 3 bases and J dropped 0 bases, with 12 bases sitting between them. Looked up from germline, CDR1 is LNHDA and CDR2 is SQIVND (reference sequence). For the CDR3, the DNA is TGTGCCAGTAGTATGGAGGATAGGTCCTCCTACGAGCAGTACTTC. Translating gives CASSMEDRSSYEQYF.

This chain uses TRBV21-1 with TRBJ2-7; whether TRBD2, the table's D call, matches the DNA was not checked. TRBV21-1 is given as a pseudogene. The CDR3 has 17 amino acids. DNA for the CDR3: TGTGCCAGCAGCAAAAACGGGGGTTGGAGCGCCTCCTACGAGCAGTACTTC. This codes for CASSKNGGWSASYEQYF.

The chain employs TRBV11-2 and TRBJ1-2, with D possibly being TRBD1 (5 bases). CDR3 size: 15 residues. Germline CDR1 is SGHAT and CDR2 is FQNNGV. V lost 0 bases and J 4 bases, leaving 12 bases between the germline ends. CDR3 in DNA: TGTGCCAGCAGCTTAGATGTGGCCAGGGCCTATGGCTACACCTTC. Translation: CASSLDVARAYGYTF.

The gene calls are TRBV7-2 and TRBJ2-1; 15 bases match TRBD2. Germline V gene sequence: CDR1 SGHTA, CDR2 FQGNSA. CDR3 size: 16 residues. The ends lost 8 bases at V and 8 bases at J; junction bases unmatched: 10. In nucleotides, the CDR3 is TGTGCCAGCCTTCGGGGACTAGCGGGAGGAAGGGATGAGCAGTTCTTC. Residues: CASLRGLAGGRDEQFF. Drawing the rest from reference TRBV7-2 and TRBJ2-1, the complete variable domain is GAGVSQSPSNKVTEKGKDVELRCDPISGHTALYWYRQSLGQGLEFLIYFQGNSAPDKSGLPSDRFSAERTGGSVSTLTIQRTQQEDSAVYLCASLRGLAGGRDEQFFGPGTRLTVL.

This clone has more than one count but fewer than ten. The chain joins TRBV21-1 to TRBJ2-5; TRBD2 is the table's D call, not checked against the DNA. TRBV21-1 is a known pseudogene. The CDR3 length is 17 residues. CDR3 protein: CASSQKGAGGRFETQYF. The CDR3 coding sequence is TGTGCCAGCAGCCAGAAAGGGGCCGGCGGGAGGTTCGAGACCCAGTACTTC.